Each of the 21 T cell receptor beta chains below was sequenced from the same sample in a study of early stage breast cancer tumors. Produced via immunoSEQ multiplex PCR; TCRdb's table is partial and in-frame only. This table has tens of thousands of clones, about 80% appearing once. The sequencing input was blood. The receptors here all came from a person in their sixties or seventies with breast cancer.

The chain employs TRBV7-9 and TRBJ2-2, with 7 bases identical to TRBD2. There are 16 residues in the CDR3. Germline V lookup: CDR1 SEHNR, CDR2 FQNEAQ (reference sequence). The V gene end was trimmed by 5 bases and the J gene end by 2 bases; junction bases not matched to a gene: 8. The DNA for the CDR3 is TGTGCCAGCAGCCTGTCCCGGACTAGAAACACCGGGGAGCTGTTTTTT. This sequence encodes CASSLSRTRNTGELFF.

The chain links TRBV27 to TRBJ1-4, with D hard to call. Trimming shortened V by 6 bases and J by 8 bases, and 7 bases separated the two germline ends. Germline CDR1 MNHEY, CDR2 SMNVEV (reference sequence). This CDR3 comprises 11 residues. The CDR3 DNA is TGTGCCAGCAGGACCGGGGAAAAACTGTTTTTT. Translation: CASRTGEKLFF.

This sequence joins TRBV7-2 and TRBJ2-7; no clear D gene. Trimming took off 3 bases at V and 4 bases at J, with 4 bases between the two ends. The CDR3 sequence is 11 residues long. CDR1 is SGHTA and CDR2 is FQGNSA in the germline V gene. DNA for the CDR3: TGTGCCAGCAGCTTCTCTTACGAGCAGTACTTC. Translated, it gives CASSFSYEQYF.

The rearrangement links TRBV19 to TRBJ2-7; D not resolved. Looked up from germline, CDR1 is LNHDA and CDR2 is SQIVND (reference sequence). CDR3 length equals 16 residues. V lost 1 base, J lost 4 bases, and 17 bases lay in between. CDR3 amino acids: CASSIGGSTTAYEQYF. CDR3 nucleotides: TGTGCCAGTAGTATAGGAGGATCGACGACGGCTTACGAGCAGTACTTC.

The chain links TRBV13 to TRBJ2-7; TRBD1 agrees at 8 bases. Per germline, CDR1 PRHDT and CDR2 FYEKMQ (reference sequence). This CDR3 is built from 14 residues. The V gene end was trimmed by 3 bases and the J gene end by 5 bases; junction bases not matched to a gene: 6. CDR3 nucleotide sequence: TGTGCCAGCAGCTTTACAGGGGGAAGTGACGAGCAGTACTTC. Amino acid sequence: CASSFTGGSDEQYF.

Of note for this clone: This sample includes further DNA sequences coding for the same CDR3. The chain combines TRBV7-2 with TRBJ2-7, with D uncertain. This CDR3 has 11 residues. The germline gives CDR1 SGHTA, CDR2 FQGNSA. Trimming removed 3 bases from V and 3 bases from J, with 3 bases in between. For the CDR3, the DNA is TGTGCCAGCAGCTTTCTCTACGAGCAGTACTTC. Translated: CASSFLYEQYF.

V and J are TRBV5-4 and TRBJ2-7; tentative D call: TRBD1 (6 bases). V was clipped by 8 bases and J by 1 base, with 13 bases between them. The CDR3 runs to 13 residues. CDR1 and CDR2 from the germline V gene are SGHNT and YYREEE (reference sequence). CDR3 sequence (DNA): TGTGCCAGTAATATCAGGGGATCCTACGAGCAGTACTTC. Its protein product is CASNIRGSYEQYF. Full variable domain (remainder filled in from reference TRBV5-4 and TRBJ2-7): ETGVTQSPTHLIKTRGQQVTLRCSSQSGHNTVSWYQQALGQGPQFIFQYYREEENGRGNFPPRFSGLQFPNYSSELNVNALELDDSALYLCASNIRGSYEQYFGPGTRLTVT.

As DNA, the CDR3 is TGTGCCAGCAGCCAACTAGCGGGAGGGCCGAATGAGCAGTTCTTC. It encodes CASSQLAGGPNEQFF. The chain employs TRBV7-2 and TRBJ2-1; 13 bases agree with TRBD2. V dropped 5 bases and J dropped 7; count of bases not matched to a gene: 5. The CDR3 spans 15 residues. Germline values: CDR1 SGHTA, CDR2 FQGNSA.

The genes are TRBV6-1 and TRBJ1-2; 8 nucleotides line up with TRBD1. V lost 1 base and J lost 7; bases outside the gene matches: 8. CDR3 length: 15 residues. The germline V gene encodes CDR1 MNHNS and CDR2 SASEGT. This chain's CDR3 is CASSEETGVGSGYTF. Written as DNA, the CDR3 is TGTGCCAGCAGTGAAGAGACAGGGGTCGGATCTGGCTACACCTTC.

This clone was observed a handful of times. The chain carries TRBV7-8 and TRBJ1-5; D perhaps matches TRBD1 (5 bases). The V gene lost 1 base and the J gene lost 3 bases, with 7 bases spanning the gap. Germline values: CDR1 SGHVS, CDR2 FQNEAQ. The CDR3 is made up of 14 amino acids. CDR3 sequence: CASSLGQNNQPQHF. The CDR3 nucleotides read TGTGCCAGCAGCTTAGGACAGAACAATCAGCCCCAGCATTTT.

This clone was detected only once. The sample carries other DNA sequences with the same CDR3. CDR3 in DNA: TGCAGCGTTGGGGGGACAGGGAGCTACGAGCAGTACTTC. It specifies CSVGGTGSYEQYF. The J gene is TRBJ2-7, the V gene TRBV29-1; 9 bases agree with TRBD1. V dropped 4 bases and J dropped 3; count of bases not matched to a gene: 4. This CDR3 has 13 amino acids. Germline V gene sequence: CDR1 SQVTM, CDR2 ANQGSEA.

This chain joins TRBV5-6 and TRBJ2-5; the match to TRBD2 covers 10 bases. The germline gives CDR1 SGHDT, CDR2 YYEEEE. The CDR3 runs 15 residues. Losses at the gene ends were 4 bases for V and 2 bases for J; bases not matched to a gene: 5. CDR3 in DNA: TGTGCCAGCAGCCGGACTAGCGGCCTACAAGAGACCCAGTACTTC. Residues: CASSRTSGLQETQYF.

This clone was recorded a few times. The rearrangement joins TRBV5-6 to TRBJ1-2; a possible D gene is TRBD1 (6 bases). Germline V gene lookup returns CDR1 SGHDT and CDR2 YYEEEE. The CDR3 is 13 amino acids. The V end was cut by 3 bases, the J end by 4 bases, with 10 bases between. CDR3 loop: CASSSQGSYGYTF. The CDR3 coding sequence is TGTGCCAGCAGCTCACAGGGTTCCTATGGCTACACCTTC.

This chain joins TRBV11-2 and TRBJ2-7; TRBD1 is a possible D gene (6 bases). Germline lookup yields CDR1 SGHAT and CDR2 FQNNGV. The V end was cut by 3 bases, the J end by 2 bases, with 11 bases between. This CDR3 is 14 amino acids long. The CDR3: CASSFATGTYEQYF. The CDR3 bases are TGTGCCAGCAGCTTTGCTACAGGGACCTACGAGCAGTACTTC.

This chain connects TRBV5-8 to TRBJ2-3; 8 bases match TRBD2. The CDR3 runs to 19 residues. V lost 5 bases and J lost 0; bases outside the gene matches: 17. Germline lookup yields CDR1 SGHTS and CDR2 YDEGEE. The CDR3, as DNA: TGTGCCAGCAGGACTCGGGAGGGGGATTTAACCTCTAGCACAGATACGCAGTATTTT. The encoded protein is CASRTREGDLTSSTDTQYF.

This sequence joins TRBV5-1 and TRBJ2-1; 7 bases fit TRBD2. V shed 0 bases, J shed 6 bases, and the junction held 6 bases outside the gene matches. The CDR3 has 15 amino acids. Germline loops: CDR1 SGHRS, CDR2 YFSETQ. The chain's CDR3 is CASSLVAGEGNEQFF. The CDR3 DNA reads as TGCGCCAGCAGCTTGGTCGCGGGAGAGGGCAATGAGCAGTTCTTC. Using reference TRBV5-1 and TRBJ2-1 for the parts outside the CDR3, the full variable domain is KAGVTQTPRYLIKTRGQQVTLSCSPISGHRSVSWYQQTPGQGLQFLFEYFSETQRNKGNFPGRFSGRQFSNSRSEMNVSTLELGDSALYLCASSLVAGEGNEQFFGPGTRLTVL.

This clone is deemed medium-sized. Here the CDR3 reads CASSLEGQGGDQPQHF. CDR3 coding DNA: TGTGCCAGCAGCTTAGAGGGACAGGGCGGGGATCAGCCCCAGCATTTT. The J gene is TRBJ1-5, the V gene TRBV7-8; 9 bases line up with TRBD1. The J segment lost 5 bases and the V segment lost 1 base, leaving 6 bases of the junction unmatched. Germline V gene lookup returns CDR1 SGHVS and CDR2 FQNEAQ. The CDR3 runs to 16 residues.

This chain links TRBV11-2 with TRBJ2-7, with 11 bases identical to TRBD1. J was trimmed by 5 bases and V by 3 bases; bases with no gene match: 6. This CDR3 region has 15 residues. Germline V gene data show CDR1 as SGHAT and CDR2 as FQNNGV. The CDR3 loop is CASSFWTGGIDEQYF. The DNA for the CDR3 is TGTGCCAGCAGCTTCTGGACAGGGGGCATCGACGAGCAGTACTTC.

This clone was found once. This chain connects TRBV7-2 to TRBJ2-3; D remains unclear. Trimming stripped 5 bases from V and 7 bases from J, with 13 bases between. This CDR3 has 13 amino acids. Germline V gives CDR1 SGHTA, CDR2 FQGNSA. CDR3 protein: CASSPAWANTQYF. The CDR3 region has the DNA TGTGCCAGCAGCCCCGCGTGGGCTAATACGCAGTATTTT.

This rearrangement joins TRBV7-8 to TRBJ2-7; D is unresolved. Germline assignment: CDR1 SGHVS and CDR2 FQNEAQ. Trimming pared 0 bases from V and 1 base from J, leaving 10 bases between. The CDR3 sequence is 15 residues long. CDR3 sequence: CASSLARGRSYEQYF. CDR3 nucleotides: TGTGCCAGCAGCTTAGCGCGAGGTCGATCCTACGAGCAGTACTTC.

This clone is a singleton in its sample. The J gene is TRBJ2-3, the V gene TRBV9; 14 nucleotides line up with TRBD2. This CDR3 spans 16 amino acids. V dropped 4 bases and J dropped 4; count of bases not matched to a gene: 5. The germline V gene encodes CDR1 SGDLS and CDR2 YYNGEE. DNA for the CDR3: TGTGCCAGCAGCCTGACTAGCGGGAGGGCCCCAGATACGCAGTATTTT. Translation gives CASSLTSGRAPDTQYF.